The 32 T cell receptor beta chains presented below share a single source sample, sequenced in a study of cytomegalovirus exposure and HLA in healthy donors. Primers included in the PCR were 60 Vbeta and 13 Jbeta primers. Clones were sequenced by immunoSEQ multiplex PCR, and TCRdb holds only the in-frame ones, with some missing. In the table there are roughly 150,000 clones, 70% to 80% of which are singletons. The sequencing input was PBMCs. All receptors derive from a male donor in good health and CMV-seronegative.

This CDR3 is CASGLSYNEQFF. CDR3 sequence (DNA): TGTGCTAGTGGCCTATCTTACAATGAGCAGTTCTTC. The J gene is TRBJ2-1, the V gene TRBV12-5; D remains unclear. Germline CDR1 reads LGHNT; CDR2 reads FRNRAP. The CDR3 sequence is 12 residues long. V shed 6 bases and J shed 4 bases, with 7 bases lying between them.

The V and J genes are TRBV12-2 and TRBJ2-7; TRBD2 is taken as the D call from the table, unchecked against the DNA. TRBV12-2 is reported as a pseudogene. The CDR3 runs 15 residues. CDR3 nucleotides: TGTGCAAGTCGCCCGGGGCGGGAGGAAGAGTACGAGCAGTACTTC. Translation: CASRPGREEEYEQYF.

This sequence joins TRBV10-3 and TRBJ2-4, with 8 bases aligning to TRBD1. The junction had 4 bases not matched to a gene; V was cut back by 11 bases and J by 7 bases. Germline V gene sequence: CDR1 ENHRY, CDR2 SYGVKD. The CDR3 loop spans 11 amino acids. The CDR3 protein is CASDRGNIQYF. CDR3 DNA sequence: TGTGCCTCCGACAGGGGTAACATTCAGTACTTC.

The rearrangement links TRBV7-3 to TRBJ2-1, with TRBD1 identical over 10 bases. Germline CDR1 and CDR2: SGHTA and FQGTGA. The CDR3 has 14 residues. J was trimmed by 8 bases and V by 0 bases; bases with no gene match: 1. This CDR3 reads CASSLTGQGDEQFF. The DNA for the CDR3 is TGTGCCAGCAGCTTAACAGGACAGGGGGATGAGCAGTTCTTC. The whole variable domain, remainder taken from reference TRBV7-3 and TRBJ2-1, is GAGVSQTPSNKVTEKGKYVELRCDPISGHTALYWYRQSLGQGPEFLIYFQGTGAADDSGLPNDRFFAVRPEGSVSTLKIQRTERGDSAVYLCASSLTGQGDEQFFGPGTRLTVL.

The chain joins TRBV10-3 to TRBJ1-2; D gene uncertain. The germline V gene has CDR1 ENHRY and CDR2 SYGVKD. CDR3 length equals 13 residues. V lost 0 bases and J lost 4, with 6 bases in between. CDR3 nucleotides: TGTGCCATCAGTGAGTCAGGGAGCTATGGCTACACCTTC. Its translation is CAISESGSYGYTF.

This clone was seen a single time. The chain joins TRBV11-3 to TRBJ2-7, with D possibly being TRBD2 (6 bases). V gave up 1 base and J gave up 0 bases, with 10 bases separating them. The CDR3 runs to 15 residues. Germline CDR1 and CDR2: SGHNT and YENEEA. The CDR3 is CASSLGGGDSYEQYF. The CDR3 DNA reads as TGTGCCAGCAGCTTAGGAGGAGGGGACTCCTACGAGCAGTACTTC.

J is TRBJ2-1 and V is TRBV5-1; TRBD1 might be the D (7 bases). CDR1 SGHRS and CDR2 YFSETQ come from the germline V gene. The CDR3 is made up of 14 amino acids. V lost 0 bases to trimming and J lost 8 bases, with 12 bases between them. The CDR3 loop is CASSLGQGGDEQFF. The CDR3 nucleotides are TGCGCCAGCAGCTTGGGCCAGGGGGGAGATGAGCAGTTCTTC.

The CDR3 DNA sequence: TGCGCCAGCAGCCAAGGGGGGGGAGGAAATGAAAAACTGTTTTTT. Protein: CASSQGGGGNEKLFF. The chain joins TRBV4-1 to TRBJ1-4, with D tentatively TRBD1 (5 bases). Germline CDR1 MGHRA, CDR2 YSYEKL. Deletions cut 1 base from V and 5 bases from J, with 11 bases between. This CDR3 spans 15 amino acids.

The J gene is TRBJ2-6, the V gene TRBV7-9; D gene ambiguous. The CDR3 loop spans 16 amino acids. The V and J ends lost 5 bases and 3 bases respectively, with 14 bases between them. From germline, CDR1 is SEHNR and CDR2 FQNEAQ (reference sequence). The CDR3 DNA reads as TGTGCCAGCAGCCCCCCAGGCCTGAGTGGGGCCAACGTCCTGACTTTC. Its protein is CASSPPGLSGANVLTF.

This clone was picked up a small number of times. This chain links TRBV7-2 with TRBJ1-2; D call uncertain. Germline V gene lookup returns CDR1 SGHTA and CDR2 FQGNSA. There are 14 residues in the CDR3. V was trimmed by 5 bases and J by 8 bases, leaving 18 bases between them. The CDR3 spells CASSPRSARGGYTF. CDR3 sequence (DNA): TGTGCCAGCAGCCCCCGGAGCGCCCGGGGAGGCTACACCTTC. The whole variable domain, remainder taken from reference TRBV7-2 and TRBJ1-2, is GAGVSQSPSNKVTEKGKDVELRCDPISGHTALYWYRQSLGQGLEFLIYFQGNSAPDKSGLPSDRFSAERTGGSVSTLTIQRTQQEDSAVYLCASSPRSARGGYTFGSGTRLTVV.

The chain combines TRBV6-6 with TRBJ2-7, with 9 bases fitting TRBD1. The CDR3 sequence is 15 residues long. Germline V gene data show CDR1 as MNHNY and CDR2 as SVGAGI (reference sequence). V dropped 6 bases and J dropped 2; count of bases not matched to a gene: 8. The chain's CDR3 is CASSEPGQGAYEQYF. As DNA, the CDR3 is TGTGCCAGCAGCGAGCCGGGACAGGGCGCCTACGAGCAGTACTTC.

This chain links TRBV19 with TRBJ2-7, with TRBD2 identical over 14 bases. This CDR3 is built from 18 residues. V shed 0 bases and J 2 bases; nucleotides not matched to a gene: 6. Germline V CDR1 and CDR2: LNHDA, SQIVND (reference sequence). This chain's CDR3 is CASSIEGTSGSITYEQYF. The CDR3 bases are TGTGCCAGTAGTATAGAAGGGACTAGCGGGAGTATAACCTACGAGCAGTACTTC.

This sequence joins TRBV5-6 and TRBJ2-5; TRBD2 matches 12 bases. The end of the DNA is better explained by TRBJ2-7, so the J call may be wrong. This CDR3 region has 14 residues. Germline V gene data show CDR1 as SGHDT and CDR2 as YYEEEE. In nucleotides, the CDR3 is TGTGCCAGCAGCTTGGGACTAGCGGGGGACGAGCAGTACTTC. Its translation is CASSLGLAGDEQYF.

J is TRBJ2-7 and V is TRBV10-1; possibly TRBD2 for D (5 bases). Germline assignment: CDR1 WNHNN and CDR2 SYGVQD (reference sequence). The CDR3 totals 13 residues. The V end lost 3 bases, the J end lost 1 base, and 7 bases lay between the germline ends. As DNA, the CDR3 is TGCGCCAGCAGTGATCGGGATTCCTACGAGCAGTACTTC. Translating gives CASSDRDSYEQYF.

This clone was observed a few times. The rearrangement uses TRBV28 and TRBJ2-6, with 10 bases aligning to TRBD1. There are 19 residues in the CDR3. The junction had 10 bases not matched to a gene; V was cut back by 5 bases and J by 0 bases. Germline V lookup: CDR1 MDHEN, CDR2 SYDVKM. CDR3 DNA sequence: TGTGCCAGCAGTCCTGGACAGGGGGTTCCTCCCTCTGGGGCCAACGTCCTGACTTTC. Residues: CASSPGQGVPPSGANVLTF.

The chain has TRBV5-4 and TRBJ2-2; D is ambiguous. Germline assignment: CDR1 SGHNT and CDR2 YYREEE (reference sequence). V was trimmed by 5 bases and J by 6 bases, leaving 11 bases between them. The CDR3 runs 13 residues. This CDR3 reads CASRATESGELFF. The DNA of the CDR3 is TGTGCCAGCAGGGCGACTGAATCCGGGGAGCTGTTTTTT.

This clone is a singleton in its sample. This chain links TRBV9 with TRBJ2-2, with D tentatively TRBD1 (6 bases). V was trimmed by 0 bases and J by 6 bases, leaving 15 bases between them. Germline-derived CDR1 and CDR2 are SGDLS and YYNGEE. The CDR3 covers 16 residues. This CDR3 is CASSVAVQGIPGELFF. The CDR3 nucleotides are TGTGCCAGCAGCGTAGCTGTTCAGGGGATACCCGGGGAGCTGTTTTTT.

A single count supports this clone. This chain connects TRBV5-1 to TRBJ2-7; possibly TRBD1 for D (5 bases). V lost 2 bases and J 3 bases, leaving 15 bases between the germline ends. The length of the CDR3 is 15 residues. The germline gives CDR1 SGHRS, CDR2 YFSETQ. The CDR3 spells CASSFGTGVDYEQYF. The CDR3 DNA follows: TGCGCCAGCAGCTTTGGAACAGGAGTGGACTACGAGCAGTACTTC.

This chain uses TRBV5-5 with TRBJ1-1, with a possible D match to TRBD1 (5 bases). Trimming took off 4 bases at V and 7 bases at J, with 17 bases between the two ends. Germline CDR1 reads SGHKS; CDR2 reads YYEKEE (reference sequence). CDR3 length: 14 residues. The CDR3 sequence is CASSRGRGWDEAFF. CDR3 nucleotides: TGTGCCAGCAGCCGGGGGAGAGGGTGGGATGAAGCTTTCTTT.

The chain is built from TRBV6-5 and TRBJ1-4, with 9 positions matching TRBD1. Germline lookup yields CDR1 MNHEY and CDR2 SVGAGI. The J segment lost 6 bases and the V segment lost 2 bases, leaving 7 bases of the junction unmatched. The CDR3 is made up of 16 amino acids. The CDR3: CASSYLQGQGDEKLFF. Written as DNA, the CDR3 is TGTGCCAGCAGTTACCTCCAGGGACAGGGTGATGAAAAACTGTTTTTT.

This clone was found a few times. Other DNA sequences from this sample encode an identical CDR3 as well. This rearrangement joins TRBV18 to TRBJ2-1; 9 nucleotides match TRBD1. Germline CDR1 is KGHSH and CDR2 is LQKENI. The V segment lost 2 bases and the J segment 7 bases; nucleotides outside the gene matches: 0. The CDR3 is made up of 13 amino acids. The CDR3 reads CASSPGTGNEQFF. As DNA, the CDR3 is TGTGCCAGCTCACCAGGGACAGGGAATGAGCAGTTCTTC.

This rearrangement joins TRBV6-1 to TRBJ2-3; no clear D. The CDR3 contains 14 residues. The V end lost 1 base, the J end lost 3 bases, and 8 bases lay between the germline ends. Germline CDR1 MNHNS, CDR2 SASEGT. The CDR3 here is CASSEGDVTDTQYF. The CDR3 DNA reads as TGTGCCAGCAGTGAAGGAGATGTGACAGATACGCAGTATTTT.

This clone appeared a few times. The chain combines TRBV23-1 with TRBJ2-7, with 9 bases matching TRBD1. TRBV23-1 belongs to the ORF category, with a function that is uncertain. V lost 4 bases, J lost 9 bases, and 4 bases stayed unmatched. CDR3 length: 12 residues. The chain's CDR3 is CASSLGQGVQYF. CDR3 nucleotide sequence: TGCGCCAGCAGTCTGGGACAGGGTGTGCAGTACTTC.

The chain carries TRBV28 and TRBJ1-2, with D possibly matching TRBD1 (5 bases). The CDR3 has 11 amino acids. The V end lost 10 bases, the J end lost 7 bases, and 13 bases lay between the germline ends. CDR1 is MDHEN, CDR2 SYDVKM, per germline. The CDR3 is CATVGQLGYTF. The CDR3, as DNA: TGTGCCACCGTGGGGCAACTTGGCTACACCTTC.

Details on this clone: Other nucleotide sequences in the sample specify the same CDR3. The chain recombines TRBV6-5 with TRBJ2-7, with a weak D call TRBD2 (5 bases). Trimming removed 0 bases at V and 3 bases at J, with 6 bases between. This CDR3 has 13 residues. CDR1 is MNHEY and CDR2 is SVGAGI in the germline V gene. The CDR3 nucleotides are TGTGCCAGCAGTTACTCACGGGGCTACGAGCAGTACTTC. Amino acid sequence: CASSYSRGYEQYF.

The rearrangement links TRBV5-1 to TRBJ1-1; D unresolved. V lost 4 bases and J 0 bases, leaving 13 bases between the germline ends. Germline CDR1 SGHRS, CDR2 YFSETQ. The CDR3 loop spans 15 amino acids. CDR3 DNA sequence: TGCGCCAGCAGCAGATCGGAACAGCTGAACACTGAAGCTTTCTTT. Translation gives CASSRSEQLNTEAFF.

This rearrangement joins TRBV5-1 to TRBJ2-5; tentatively, D is TRBD2 (5 bases). The V end was cut by 2 bases, the J end by 4 bases, with 12 bases between. The CDR3 sequence is 14 residues long. Per germline, CDR1 SGHRS and CDR2 YFSETQ. The CDR3 sequence is CASSFGPGSETQYF. CDR3 nucleotide sequence: TGCGCCAGCAGCTTCGGTCCGGGATCAGAGACCCAGTACTTC.

This clone occurred a few times. This chain uses TRBV4-2 with TRBJ2-7; tentative D call: TRBD1 (5 bases). The length of the CDR3 is 13 residues. Looked up from germline, CDR1 is LGHNA and CDR2 is YNFKEQ. Trimming stripped 0 bases from V and 6 bases from J, with 9 bases between. CDR3 DNA: TGTGCCAGCAGCCAAGAGACCAGGGCCGAGCAGTACTTC. It encodes CASSQETRAEQYF.

This clone has just one count. The same CDR3 also results from other DNA sequences found in this sample. The chain's CDR3 is CASSYSGRGGTEAFF. CDR3 DNA sequence: TGTGCCAGCAGTTACTCGGGCCGGGGAGGCACTGAAGCTTTCTTT. The V gene is TRBV6-5, the J gene TRBJ1-1; D is undetermined. Germline V gene lookup returns CDR1 MNHEY and CDR2 SVGAGI. CDR3 length: 15 amino acids. The V end lost 0 bases, the J end lost 4 bases, and 12 bases lay between the germline ends.

This chain links TRBV4-2 with TRBJ2-1, with 13 nucleotides matching TRBD2. Germline V CDR1 and CDR2: LGHNA, YNFKEQ. The V gene end was trimmed by 1 base and the J gene end by 8 bases; junction bases not matched to a gene: 2. The CDR3 contains 15 residues. CDR3: CASSQVGLAGYEQFF. The CDR3 DNA reads TGTGCCAGCAGCCAAGTGGGACTAGCGGGGTATGAGCAGTTCTTC.

The CDR3 spells CASSLAQYTEAFF. As DNA, the CDR3 is TGTGCCAGCAGCTTAGCTCAGTACACTGAAGCTTTCTTT. V is TRBV7-6 and J is TRBJ1-1; D call uncertain. CDR3 size: 13 residues. Germline V gives CDR1 SGHVS, CDR2 FNYEAQ. V gave up 0 bases and J gave up 3 bases, with 5 bases separating them.

The V and J genes are TRBV4-1 and TRBJ1-4; D gene ambiguous. Germline CDR1 and CDR2: MGHRA and YSYEKL. The V end lost 4 bases, the J end lost 10 bases, and 28 bases lay between the germline ends. The length of the CDR3 is 18 residues. CDR3 in DNA: TGCGCCAGCAGCCTGCACCAAACCGGCGGATCGAAGTCTGGAAAACTGTTTTTT. This gives the protein CASSLHQTGGSKSGKLFF.